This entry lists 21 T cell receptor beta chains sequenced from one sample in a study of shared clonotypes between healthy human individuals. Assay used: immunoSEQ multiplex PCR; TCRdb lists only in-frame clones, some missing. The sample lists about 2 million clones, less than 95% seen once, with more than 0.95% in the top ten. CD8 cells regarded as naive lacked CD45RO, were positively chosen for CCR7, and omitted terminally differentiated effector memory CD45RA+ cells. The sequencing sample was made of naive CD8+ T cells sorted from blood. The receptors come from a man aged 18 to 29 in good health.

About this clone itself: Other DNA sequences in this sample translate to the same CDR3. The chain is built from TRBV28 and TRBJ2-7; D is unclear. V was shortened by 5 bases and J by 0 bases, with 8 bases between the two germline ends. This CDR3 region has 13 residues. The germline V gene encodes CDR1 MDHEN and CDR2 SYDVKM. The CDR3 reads CASSPSGSYEQYF. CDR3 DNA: TGTGCCAGCAGTCCCTCCGGCTCCTACGAGCAGTACTTC.

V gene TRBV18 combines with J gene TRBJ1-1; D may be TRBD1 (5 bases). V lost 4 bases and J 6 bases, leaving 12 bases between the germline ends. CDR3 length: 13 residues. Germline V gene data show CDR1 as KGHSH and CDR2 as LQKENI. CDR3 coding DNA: TGTGCCAGCTCACGTCAGACAGAGCCTGAAGCTTTCTTT. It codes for CASSRQTEPEAFF.

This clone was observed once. DNA for the CDR3: TGTGCCAGCAGTTTAAGGCTAGCGGGGGGTGTTAGTGAAGATACGCAGTATTTT. Amino acid sequence: CASSLRLAGGVSEDTQYF. The chain combines TRBV28 with TRBJ2-3; 11 bases agree with TRBD2. The V segment lost 2 bases and the J segment 5 bases; nucleotides outside the gene matches: 12. This CDR3 has 18 amino acids. Germline V gives CDR1 MDHEN, CDR2 SYDVKM.

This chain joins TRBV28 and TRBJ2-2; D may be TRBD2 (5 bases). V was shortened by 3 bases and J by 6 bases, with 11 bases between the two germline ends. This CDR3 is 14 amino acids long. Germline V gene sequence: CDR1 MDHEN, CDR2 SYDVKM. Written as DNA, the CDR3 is TGTGCCAGCAGTTTTGGAGGAGGTGCCGGGGAGCTGTTTTTT. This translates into CASSFGGGAGELFF.

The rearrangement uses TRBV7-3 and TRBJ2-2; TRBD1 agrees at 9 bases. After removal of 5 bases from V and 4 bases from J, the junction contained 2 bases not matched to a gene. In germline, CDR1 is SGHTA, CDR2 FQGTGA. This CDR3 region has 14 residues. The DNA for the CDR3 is TGTGCCAGCAGCCTACAGGGGGCCACCGGGGAGCTGTTTTTT. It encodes CASSLQGATGELFF.

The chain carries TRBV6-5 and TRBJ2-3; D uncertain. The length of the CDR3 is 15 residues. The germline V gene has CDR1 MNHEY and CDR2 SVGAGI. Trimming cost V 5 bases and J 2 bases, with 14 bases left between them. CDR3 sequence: CASSAFSYLTDTQYF. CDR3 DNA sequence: TGTGCCAGCAGTGCGTTTAGCTACCTCACAGATACGCAGTATTTT.

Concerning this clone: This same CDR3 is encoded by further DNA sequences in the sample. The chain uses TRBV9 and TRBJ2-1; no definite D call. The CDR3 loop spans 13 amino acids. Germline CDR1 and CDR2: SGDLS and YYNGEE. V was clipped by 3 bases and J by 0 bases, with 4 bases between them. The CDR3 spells CASSDSSYNEQFF. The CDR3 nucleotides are TGTGCCAGCAGCGATAGCTCCTACAATGAGCAGTTCTTC.

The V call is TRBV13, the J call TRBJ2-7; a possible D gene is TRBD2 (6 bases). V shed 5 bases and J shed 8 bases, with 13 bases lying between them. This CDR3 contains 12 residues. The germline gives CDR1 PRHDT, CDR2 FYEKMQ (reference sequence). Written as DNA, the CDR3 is TGTGCCAGCAGCGGGGAGGAGGGAAAGCAGTACTTC. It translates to CASSGEEGKQYF. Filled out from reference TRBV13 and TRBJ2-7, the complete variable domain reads AAGVIQSPRHLIKEKRETATLKCYPIPRHDTVYWYQQGPGQDPQFLISFYEKMQSDKGSIPDRFSAQQFSDYHSELNMSSLELGDSALYFCASSGEEGKQYFGPGTRLTVT.

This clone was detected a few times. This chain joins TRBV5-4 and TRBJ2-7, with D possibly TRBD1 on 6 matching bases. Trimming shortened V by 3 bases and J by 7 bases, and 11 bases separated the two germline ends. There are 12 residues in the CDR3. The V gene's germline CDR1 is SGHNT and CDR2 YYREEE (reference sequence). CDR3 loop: CASSSGAREQYF. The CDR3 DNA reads TGTGCCAGCAGCTCAGGGGCGCGGGAGCAGTACTTC.

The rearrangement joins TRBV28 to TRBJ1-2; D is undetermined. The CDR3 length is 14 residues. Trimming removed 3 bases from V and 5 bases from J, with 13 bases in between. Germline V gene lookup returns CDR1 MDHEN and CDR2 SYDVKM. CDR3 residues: CASSFSIEGYGYTF. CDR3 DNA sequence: TGTGCCAGCAGTTTCTCCATTGAGGGATATGGCTACACCTTC.

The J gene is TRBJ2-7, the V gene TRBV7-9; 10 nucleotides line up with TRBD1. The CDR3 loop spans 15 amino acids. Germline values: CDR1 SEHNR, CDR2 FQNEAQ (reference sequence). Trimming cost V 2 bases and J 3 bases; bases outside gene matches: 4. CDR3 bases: TGTGCCAGCAGCTTATGGGGGGACAGGGGCTACGAGCAGTACTTC. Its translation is CASSLWGDRGYEQYF.

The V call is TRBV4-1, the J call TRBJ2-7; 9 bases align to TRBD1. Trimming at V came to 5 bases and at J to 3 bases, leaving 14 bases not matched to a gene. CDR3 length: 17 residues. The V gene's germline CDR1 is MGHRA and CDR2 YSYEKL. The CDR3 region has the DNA TGCGCCAGCAGCGAAGTCCATGCGACAGGGGGAGGCTACGAGCAGTACTTC. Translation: CASSEVHATGGGYEQYF.

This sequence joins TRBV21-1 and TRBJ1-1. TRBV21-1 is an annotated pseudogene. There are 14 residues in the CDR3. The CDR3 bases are TGTGCCAGCAGCTTCGCTAGTGGGGAGACTGAAGCTTTCTTT. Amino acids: CASSFASGETEAFF.

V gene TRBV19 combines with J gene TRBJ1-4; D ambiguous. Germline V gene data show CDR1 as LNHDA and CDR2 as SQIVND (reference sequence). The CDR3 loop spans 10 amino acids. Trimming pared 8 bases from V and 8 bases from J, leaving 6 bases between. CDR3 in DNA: TGTGCCAGTGGGAAGGAAAAACTGTTTTTT. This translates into CASGKEKLFF.

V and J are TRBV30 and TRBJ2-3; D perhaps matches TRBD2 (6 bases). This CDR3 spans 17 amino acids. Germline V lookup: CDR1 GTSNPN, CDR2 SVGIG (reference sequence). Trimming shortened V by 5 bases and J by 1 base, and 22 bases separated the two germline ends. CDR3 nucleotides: TGTGCCTGGCAATACGGTCTGGCTAGCGAGGGCACAGATACGCAGTATTTT. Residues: CAWQYGLASEGTDTQYF.

CDR3 in DNA: TGCACCAGCAGCCGGGACACCTTCTATGGCTACACCTTC. It codes for CTSSRDTFYGYTF. The V call is TRBV1, the J call TRBJ1-2; the tabulated D call, TRBD1, remains unverified against the DNA. TRBV1 represents a pseudogene. This CDR3 is 13 amino acids long.

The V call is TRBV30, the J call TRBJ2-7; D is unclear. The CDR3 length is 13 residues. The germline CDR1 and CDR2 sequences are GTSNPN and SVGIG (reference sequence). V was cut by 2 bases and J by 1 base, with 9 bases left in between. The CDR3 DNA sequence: TGTGCCTGGAGTATGGGCCAGTCCTACGAGCAGTACTTC. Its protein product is CAWSMGQSYEQYF.

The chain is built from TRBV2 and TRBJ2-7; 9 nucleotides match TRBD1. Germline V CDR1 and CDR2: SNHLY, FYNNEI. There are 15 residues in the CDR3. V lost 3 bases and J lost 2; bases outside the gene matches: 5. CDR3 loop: CASSDTGTGPYEQYF. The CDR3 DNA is TGTGCCAGCAGTGATACCGGGACAGGGCCCTACGAGCAGTACTTC.

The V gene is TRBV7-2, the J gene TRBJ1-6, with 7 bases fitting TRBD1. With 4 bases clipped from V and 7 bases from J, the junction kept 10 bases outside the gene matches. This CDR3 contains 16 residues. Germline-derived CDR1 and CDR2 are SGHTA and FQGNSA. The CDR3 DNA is TGTGCCAGCAGCTACTTACAGGGGCCGATCAATTCACCCCTCCACTTT. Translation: CASSYLQGPINSPLHF.

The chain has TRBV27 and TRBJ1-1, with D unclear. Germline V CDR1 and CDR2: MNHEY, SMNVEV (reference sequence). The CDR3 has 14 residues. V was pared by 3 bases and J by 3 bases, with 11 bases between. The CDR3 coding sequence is TGTGCCAGCAGTTTGGGGTGGCGCGACACTGAAGCTTTCTTT. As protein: CASSLGWRDTEAFF.

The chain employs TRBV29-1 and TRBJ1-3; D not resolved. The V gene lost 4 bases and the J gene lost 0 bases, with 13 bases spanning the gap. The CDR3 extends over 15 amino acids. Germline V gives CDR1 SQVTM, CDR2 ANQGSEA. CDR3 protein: CSVAGYPNSGNTIYF. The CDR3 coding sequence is TGCAGCGTTGCTGGCTATCCAAACTCTGGAAACACCATATATTTT.